The rows below give T cell receptor beta chains drawn from one sample of a study of spatial heterogeneity in lung cancer. From the 5' RACE reads, TCRdb called clonotypes with MiXCR, one entry per CDR3 protein. Of approximately 50,000 distinct CDR3 sequences in the sample, around 7.7% were seen once. Here the sequenced sample was PBMCs, taken at follow-up. The source of these receptors is a female donor with early-stage non-small cell lung cancer. CDR3s include the opening cysteine and the closing phenylalanine or tryptophan. Fields, in order: D gene, J gene, V gene, clone size, CDR3 protein, CDR3 DNA. A D gene is named only where the DNA matches it firmly. Clone size is stated in some rows and not others, as once, few, many or a class when expanded.

>-|TRBJ1-2|TRBV27|many
CASRQNYVYTF
TGTGCCAGCAGGCAAAATTATGTCTACACCTTC
>TRBD1|TRBJ2-6|TRBV6-5|few
CASSYSGTGGPSGANVLTF
TGTGCCAGCAGTTACTCAGGGACAGGGGGTCCCTCTGGGGCCAACGTCCTGACTTTC
>-|TRBJ2-3|TRBV7-8|-
CASSLGAIRGTDTQYF
TGTGCCAGCAGCTTAGGGGCGATCCGCGGCACAGATACGCAGTATTTT
>-|TRBJ1-1|TRBV27|many
CASRAGPEAFF
TGTGCCAGCAGAGCGGGCCCTGAAGCTTTCTTT
>-|TRBJ1-1|TRBV5-4|-
CASTGEGAEAFF
TGTGCCAGCACCGGGGAGGGCGCTGAAGCTTTCTTT
>TRBD1|TRBJ2-2|TRBV5-1|few
CASRQDRGKNTGELFF
TGCGCCAGCAGACAAGACAGGGGGAAAAACACCGGGGAGCTGTTTTTT
>-|TRBJ2-7|TRBV19|few
CASSIDPTGPQYF
TGTGCCAGTAGTATAGATCCGACAGGCCCTCAGTACTTC
>-|TRBJ1-1|TRBV11-2|-
CASSLSDGINTEAFF
TGTGCCAGCAGCTTATCGGATGGGATTAACACTGAAGCTTTCTTT
>-|TRBJ2-3|TRBV28|few
CASTEPGVSHTDTQYF
TGTGCCAGCACCGAGCCGGGAGTATCGCACACAGATACGCAGTATTTT
>TRBD1|TRBJ1-4|TRBV5-1|many
CASSPGQGFNEKLFF
TGCGCCAGCAGCCCGGGACAGGGGTTTAATGAAAAACTGTTTTTT
>TRBD2|TRBJ2-5|TRBV7-9|-
CASSRALAVFQETQYF
TGTGCCAGCAGCCGGGCACTAGCGGTCTTTCAAGAGACCCAGTACTTC
>-|TRBJ2-4|TRBV6-5|many
CASSTLGTFGNIQYF
TGTGCCAGCAGTACTCTAGGGACGTTCGGAAACATTCAGTACTTC
>-|TRBJ2-7|TRBV2|medium-sized
CASSEGKIAPGEQYF
TGTGCCAGCAGTGAAGGAAAGATTGCCCCCGGCGAGCAGTACTTC
>-|TRBJ1-1|TRBV7-9|few
CASSLAMNTEAFF
TGTGCCAGCAGCTTAGCAATGAACACTGAAGCTTTCTTT
>TRBD2|TRBJ2-3|TRBV10-2|many
CASSRGGWNTDTQYF
TGCGCCAGCAGTCGGGGGGGCTGGAACACAGATACGCAGTATTTT
>-|TRBJ2-5|TRBV7-2|many
CASSLVGAGPGETQYF
TGTGCCAGCAGCTTAGTTGGCGCGGGGCCAGGGGAGACCCAGTACTTC
>-|TRBJ2-2|TRBV6-2/TRBV6-3|many
CASSYSPGANTGELFF
TGTGCCAGCAGTTACTCCCCGGGGGCCAACACCGGGGAGCTGTTTTTT
>TRBD1|TRBJ2-4|TRBV28|many
CASSFLRGQGNIQYF
TGTGCCAGCAGTTTCCTTCGGGGACAGGGGAACATTCAGTACTTC
>-|TRBJ2-1|TRBV5-8|few
CASSPRRGEQFF
TGTGCCAGCAGCCCACGGCGAGGTGAGCAGTTCTTC
>-|TRBJ1-2|TRBV9|many
CASNREGNYGYTF
TGTGCCAGCAACAGGGAAGGTAACTATGGCTACACCTTC
>-|TRBJ2-3|TRBV6-5|few
CASSELAHSPTQYF
TGTGCCAGCAGTGAGCTAGCCCACAGCCCCACGCAGTATTTT
>-|TRBJ1-1|TRBV12-3/TRBV12-4|many
CASRINGRFEAFF
TGTGCCAGCAGGATTAACGGACGGTTTGAAGCTTTCTTT
>-|TRBJ2-7|TRBV5-4|few
CASSLSGVPSEQYF
TGTGCCAGCAGCCTATCAGGGGTTCCCTCCGAGCAGTACTTC
>-|TRBJ1-1|TRBV20-1|few
CSARAGAGGHGEAFF
TGCAGTGCTAGGGCCGGTGCGGGTGGACATGGTGAAGCTTTCTTT
>TRBD1|TRBJ2-5|TRBV3-1|few
CASSSRTGGSVTQYF
TGTGCCAGCAGCTCCCGGACAGGGGGAAGCGTGACCCAGTACTTC
>-|TRBJ2-7|TRBV5-1|many
CASSLGGPMYEQYF
TGCGCCAGCAGCTTGGGGGGGCCTATGTACGAGCAGTACTTC
>TRBD1|TRBJ1-2|TRBV2|few
CASSATQGGNYGYTF
TGTGCCAGCAGTGCTACGCAGGGGGGGAACTATGGCTACACCTTC
>-|TRBJ2-1|TRBV6-2/TRBV6-3|many
CASSSRGSYNEQFF
TGTGCCAGCAGCAGCCGGGGCTCCTACAATGAGCAGTTCTTC